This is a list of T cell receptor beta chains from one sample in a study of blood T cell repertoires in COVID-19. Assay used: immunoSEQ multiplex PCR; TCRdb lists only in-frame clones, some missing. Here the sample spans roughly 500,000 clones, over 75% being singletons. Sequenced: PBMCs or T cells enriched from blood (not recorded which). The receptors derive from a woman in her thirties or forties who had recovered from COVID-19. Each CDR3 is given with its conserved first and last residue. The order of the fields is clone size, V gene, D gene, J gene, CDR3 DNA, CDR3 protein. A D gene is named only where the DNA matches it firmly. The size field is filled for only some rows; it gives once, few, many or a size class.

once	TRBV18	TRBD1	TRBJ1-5	TGTGCCAGCTCACCAGGGCAGGGGGTGGGTCAGCCCCAGCATTTT	CASSPGQGVGQPQHF
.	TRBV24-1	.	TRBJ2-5	TGTGCCACCAGTGATAATGGTCGTGGGAGGTTTAAGGAGACCCAGTACTTC	CATSDNGRGRFKETQYF
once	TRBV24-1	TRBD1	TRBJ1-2	TGTGCCACCAGTCGACAGGGGGGAGATGGCTACACCTTC	CATSRQGGDGYTF
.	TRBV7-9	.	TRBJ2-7	TGTGCCAGCAGTTCGAGGGATTGGTACGAGCAGTACTTC	CASSSRDWYEQYF
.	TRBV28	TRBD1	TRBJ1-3	TGTGCCAGCACCTCTTCGACAGGGACTGGAAACACCATATATTTT	CASTSSTGTGNTIYF
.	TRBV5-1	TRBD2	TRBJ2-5	TGCGCCAGCAGCTTGTTAGCGGGGGTCCAAGAGACCCAGTACTTC	CASSLLAGVQETQYF
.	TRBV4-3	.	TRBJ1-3	TGCGCCAGCAGCCAAGATCCCGGCTCTGGAAACACCATATATTTT	CASSQDPGSGNTIYF
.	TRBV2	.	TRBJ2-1	TGTGCCAGCAACCAATTAGTGAGGCAGTTCTTC	CASNQLVRQFF
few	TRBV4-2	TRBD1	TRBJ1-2	TGTGCCAGCAGCCAAGGACAGGGCACCTATGGCTACACCTTC	CASSQGQGTYGYTF
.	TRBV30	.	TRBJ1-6	TGTGCCTGGAGTGTATCGGTGAGGCTTTCACCCCTCCACTTT	CAWSVSVRLSPLHF
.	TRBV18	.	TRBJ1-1	TGTGCCACCATGACACTGAACACTGAAGCTTTCTTT	CATMTLNTEAFF
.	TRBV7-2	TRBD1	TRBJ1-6	TGTGCCAGCAGCACTGACAGGGGGCGCTTGGCCCTCCACTTT	CASSTDRGRLALHF
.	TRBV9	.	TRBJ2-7	TGTGCCAGCAGCCCACAAGCGGTAACCTACGAGCAGTACTTC	CASSPQAVTYEQYF
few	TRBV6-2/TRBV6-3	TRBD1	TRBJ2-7	TGTGCCAGCAGATACAGGGGGCCCTACGAGCAGTACTTC	CASRYRGPYEQYF
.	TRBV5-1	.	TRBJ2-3	TGCGCCAGCAGCTATGGTCTCACGGCGGGAATCACAGATACGCAGTATTTT	CASSYGLTAGITDTQYF
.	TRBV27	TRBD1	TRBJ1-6	TGTGCCAGCAGAACGACAGGGTCTAAATACTTGAGCTCCTATAATTCACCCCTCCACTTT	CASRTTGSKYLSSYNSPLHF
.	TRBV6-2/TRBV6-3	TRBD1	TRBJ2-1	TGTGCCAGCAGTTACTCGGATTCAGGACAGGGATCCAATGAGCAGTTCTTC	CASSYSDSGQGSNEQFF
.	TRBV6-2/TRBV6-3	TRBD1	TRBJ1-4	TGTGCCAGCAGTGACAGGGGTTCTAATGAAAAACTGTTTTTT	CASSDRGSNEKLFF
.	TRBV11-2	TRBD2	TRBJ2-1	TGTGCCAGCACCCTTAGCGGGGAGCAGTTCTTC	CASTLSGEQFF
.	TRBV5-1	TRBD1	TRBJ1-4	TGCGCCAGCAGCCTACAGGGGGAGGAAAAACTGTTTTTT	CASSLQGEEKLFF
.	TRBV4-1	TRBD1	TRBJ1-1	TGCGCCAGCGCCGACAACGGACAGGAATTTGAAGCTTTCTTT	CASADNGQEFEAFF
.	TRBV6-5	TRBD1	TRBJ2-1	TGTGCCAGCAGCTGGGGACAGGCGAACAATGAGCAGTTCTTC	CASSWGQANNEQFF
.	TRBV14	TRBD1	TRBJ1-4	TGTGCCAGCAGCCTTCGACAGGGATTTGAAAAACTGTTTTTT	CASSLRQGFEKLFF
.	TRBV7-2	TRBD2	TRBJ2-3	TGTGCCAGCAGCTTGGCTAGCGGGAGGGGGAGCACAGATACGCAGTATTTT	CASSLASGRGSTDTQYF
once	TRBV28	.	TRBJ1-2	TGTGCCAGCGGGGCAGTCTATGGCTACACCTTC	CASGAVYGYTF
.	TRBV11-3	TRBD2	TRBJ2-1	TGTGCCAGCAGTCGGGGGACTAGCGGGAGTTACAATGAGCAGTTCTTC	CASSRGTSGSYNEQFF
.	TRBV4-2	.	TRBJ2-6	TGTGCCAGCAGCCAACCGCGTGGGGGGAACTCTGGGGCCAACGTCCTGACTTTC	CASSQPRGGNSGANVLTF
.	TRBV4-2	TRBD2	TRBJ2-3	TGTGCCAGCAGCCCGCGATTACTAGCGGGAGGGGTAGTGGGGCACACAGATACGCAGTATTTT	CASSPRLLAGGVVGHTDTQYF
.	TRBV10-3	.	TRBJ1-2	TGTGCCATCTCCTTGGATGGGGCGGCCTATGGCTACACCTTC	CAISLDGAAYGYTF
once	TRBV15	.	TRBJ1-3	TGTGCCACCAGCACGAGCTCTGGAAACACCATATATTTT	CATSTSSGNTIYF
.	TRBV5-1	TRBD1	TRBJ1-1	TGCGCCAGCAGAGTGACAGGGGGCGAGGGGAACACTGAAGCTTTCTTT	CASRVTGGEGNTEAFF
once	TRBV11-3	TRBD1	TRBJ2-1	TGTGCCAGCAGCTTAGGCGGGGACAGGGGGCGTAATGAGCAGTTCTTC	CASSLGGDRGRNEQFF
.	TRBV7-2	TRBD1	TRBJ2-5	TGTGCCAGCAGCTTAGTCAACAGGGGTGGAGAGACCCAGTACTTC	CASSLVNRGGETQYF
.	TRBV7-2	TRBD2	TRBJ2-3	TGTGCCAGCCGTGGGGCTAGCGGGAGTAATACGCAGTATTTT	CASRGASGSNTQYF
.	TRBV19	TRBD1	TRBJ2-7	TGTGCCAGTAGTCCCCAGGGACAGGGAACCTACGAGCAGTACTTC	CASSPQGQGTYEQYF
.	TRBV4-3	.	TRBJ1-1	TGCGCCAGCAGCCAAGATTGGCCAACAGGGACTGAAGCTTTCTTT	CASSQDWPTGTEAFF
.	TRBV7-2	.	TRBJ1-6	TGTGCCAGCAGCTTTGGGGGGGGCGATTCACCCCTCCACTTT	CASSFGGGDSPLHF
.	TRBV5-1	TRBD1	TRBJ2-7	TGCGCCAGCAGCTTGGGAGGACAGGGGGCCCTCCAGTACTTC	CASSLGGQGALQYF
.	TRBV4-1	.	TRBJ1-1	TGCGCCAGCAGCCATCAGGGTAGCACTGAAGCTTTCTTT	CASSHQGSTEAFF
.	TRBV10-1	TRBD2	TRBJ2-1	TGCGCCAGCAGTCCGACTAGCGCAATAAACTACAATGAGCAGTTCTTC	CASSPTSAINYNEQFF
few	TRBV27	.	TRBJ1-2	TGTGCCAGCAGTTTATATGGGGGGGGCTATGGCTACACCTTC	CASSLYGGGYGYTF
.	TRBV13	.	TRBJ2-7	TGTGCCAGCAGCTGGAGTCACGAGAGCTACGAGCAGTACTTC	CASSWSHESYEQYF
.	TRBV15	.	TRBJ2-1	TGTGCCACCAGCAGTAATTCTGGGGCAGGTGAGCAGTTCTTC	CATSSNSGAGEQFF
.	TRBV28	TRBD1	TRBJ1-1	TGTGCCAGCAGATCGCCCGACAGGGAGATTCCTGAAGCTTTCTTT	CASRSPDREIPEAFF
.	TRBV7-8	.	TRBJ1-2	TGTGCCAGCAGCTCAGGCTTTGATAGGCTTGGCTACACCTTC	CASSSGFDRLGYTF
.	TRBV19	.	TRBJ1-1	TGTGCCAGTAGTTTATTCGAAGGGGTTGGCACTGAAGCTTTCTTT	CASSLFEGVGTEAFF
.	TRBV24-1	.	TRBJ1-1	TGTGCCACCAGTGGTCCTACAGGGAGTACTGAAGCTTTCTTT	CATSGPTGSTEAFF
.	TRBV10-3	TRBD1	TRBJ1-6	TGTGCCATCGGGACAGCGGATAATTCACCCCTCCACTTT	CAIGTADNSPLHF
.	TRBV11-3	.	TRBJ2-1	TGTGCCAGCAGCCTCACCGCCCGGACAGCCAACAATGAGCAGTTCTTC	CASSLTARTANNEQFF
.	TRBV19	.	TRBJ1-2	TGTGCCAGTAGTATAGGCGGCCAAGCGGCGAACTATGGCTACACCTTC	CASSIGGQAANYGYTF
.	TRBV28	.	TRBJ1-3	TGTGCCAGCAGTTTATTTTCTCGCGGAGGGAGGTTGACCATATATTTT	CASSLFSRGGRLTIYF